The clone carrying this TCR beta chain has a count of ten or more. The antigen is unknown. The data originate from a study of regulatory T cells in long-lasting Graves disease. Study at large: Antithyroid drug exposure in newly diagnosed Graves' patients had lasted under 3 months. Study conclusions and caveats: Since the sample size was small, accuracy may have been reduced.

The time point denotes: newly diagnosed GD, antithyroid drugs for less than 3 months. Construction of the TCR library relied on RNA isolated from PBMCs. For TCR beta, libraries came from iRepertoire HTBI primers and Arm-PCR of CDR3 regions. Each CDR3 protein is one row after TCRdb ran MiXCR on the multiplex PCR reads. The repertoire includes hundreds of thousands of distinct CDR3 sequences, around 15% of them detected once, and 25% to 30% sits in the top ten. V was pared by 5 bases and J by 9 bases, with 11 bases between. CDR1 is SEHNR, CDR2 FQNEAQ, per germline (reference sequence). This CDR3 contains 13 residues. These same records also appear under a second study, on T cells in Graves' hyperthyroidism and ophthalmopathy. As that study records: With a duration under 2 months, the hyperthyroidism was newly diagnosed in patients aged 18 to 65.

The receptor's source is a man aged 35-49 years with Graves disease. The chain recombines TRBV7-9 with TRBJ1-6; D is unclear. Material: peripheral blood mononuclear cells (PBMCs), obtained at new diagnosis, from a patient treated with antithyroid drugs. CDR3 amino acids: CASSRFEGSPLHF. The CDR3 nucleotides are TGTGCCAGCAGCCGTTTTGAGGGTTCACCCCTCCACTTT.